The TCR beta chain described here comes from a study of PD-1 blockade in mismatch repair-deficient tumors. Study-wide context: Patients had over ten mismatch repair-deficient cancer types and were previously treated and progressing.

The V gene end was trimmed by 5 bases and the J gene end by 0 bases; junction bases not matched to a gene: 8. In germline, CDR1 is SGHAT, CDR2 FQNNGV. The CDR3 covers 16 residues. Libraries were prepared by immunoSEQ multiplex PCR; TCRdb keeps only in-frame clonotypes and omits some of them. The table lists approximately 38,000 clones, around 75% of them singletons. Comment on this clone: The antigen is unknown.

A few pembrolizumab responders had their TCRs sequenced. Findings and caveats of the study: Tumor-resident clones, often undetectable pretreatment in blood, expanded then contracted after pembrolizumab.

The rearrangement uses TRBV11-2 and TRBJ2-3; 7 nucleotides match TRBD2. This specimen was peripheral blood, taken 4 weeks after starting pembrolizumab. This receptor was identified in an adult with mismatch repair-deficient cancer. The CDR3 region is CASSARDYTSTDTQYF. The CDR3 nucleotides are TGTGCCAGCAGCGCCCGGGACTACACTAGCACAGATACGCAGTATTTT.